The 32 T cell receptor beta chains below come from one sample, sequenced in a study of tissue T cells after allogeneic stem cell transplantation. Noted time point: mouse harvest day 7 after allogeneic transplant. Mouse grafts combined 10^7 T-cell-depleted bone marrow cells with 10^6 splenic CD5+ T cells. Only in-frame clones appear in the TCRdb table, and some are missing; sequencing was by immunoSEQ multiplex PCR. The sample lists roughly 5,300 clones; 51% were seen once. The sequenced material came from gut tissue. These receptors were collected from a female BALB/c mouse given C57BL/6 T cells with graft-versus-host disease after an allogeneic hematopoietic cell transplant.

There are a few counts of this clone. Gene names and germline refer to mouse. The CDR3 goes on 1 residue after the read ends, and that part is filled in from the germline J gene. The chain employs TRBV26 and TRBJ1-4; D is undetermined. There are 12 residues in the CDR3. V was clipped by 5 bases and J by 0 bases, with 1 base between them. Germline loops: CDR1 KGHPV, CDR2 FQNQEV (reference sequence). Incomplete CDR3 DNA: TGTGCCAGCAGTATTTCCAACGAAAGATTATTT. The encoded protein is CASSISNERLF. The full CDR3 protein reads CASSISNERLFF.

Remarks on this clone: These gene names are mouse names. The CDR3 end is not reached by the read, which stops 1 residue before it; the germline J gene fills it in. This chain connects TRBV3 to TRBJ1-4, with TRBD1 identical over 11 bases. Unmatched junction bases numbered 1, after V lost 3 bases and J lost 7 bases. Germline-derived CDR1 and CDR2 are SNHLY and FYNGKV (reference sequence). The CDR3 sequence is 14 residues long. The covered CDR3 bases are TGTGCCAGCAGCTTGGGGACAGGGGGCGAAAGATTATTT. This translates into CASSLGTGGERLF. The entire CDR3 is CASSLGTGGERLFF.

Worth noting for this clone: The gene names here belong to mouse. The CDR3 end is not reached by the read, which stops 1 residue before it; the germline J gene fills it in. The chain has TRBV3 and TRBJ1-1; 7 positions agree with TRBD1. The CDR3 has 13 amino acids. V gave up 2 bases and J gave up 5 bases; unmatched junction bases: 2. CDR1 SNHLY and CDR2 FYNGKV come from the germline V gene (reference sequence). The sequenced CDR3 bases are TGTGCCAGCAGCTTAAGGGACAGAACAGAAGTCTTC. Translation: CASSLRDRTEVF. The full CDR3 protein is CASSLRDRTEVFF.

As regards this clone: Gene names follow the mouse nomenclature. The CDR3 end lies 1 residue beyond the end of the read and is filled in from the germline J gene. The gene calls are TRBV26 and TRBJ1-3; D remains ambiguous. Germline assignment: CDR1 KGHPV and CDR2 FQNQEV (reference sequence). The V gene lost 5 bases and the J gene lost 0 bases, with 11 bases spanning the gap. This CDR3 comprises 15 residues. The CDR3 region is CASSVLQNSGNTLYF. The sequenced part of the CDR3 DNA is TGTGCCAGCAGTGTCCTACAAAATTCTGGAAATACGCTCTAT.

This clone appeared a few times. The genes and germline here are from mouse. The read comes to an end 1 residue before the CDR3 does, leaving the germline J gene to fill in the end. This chain uses TRBV26 with TRBJ2-3; 8 bases are shared with TRBD2. CDR3 length: 14 residues. Germline V lookup: CDR1 KGHPV, CDR2 FQNQEV (reference sequence). With V trimmed by 4 bases and J by 3 bases, 3 bases remained unmatched. The sequenced part of the CDR3 DNA is TGTGCCAGCAGTCCAAGGACTGGGGCAGAAACGCTGTAT. This gives the protein CASSPRTGAETLY. The whole CDR3 reads CASSPRTGAETLYF.

Turning to this clone: The germline and genes are mouse ones. The CDR3 end falls 1 residue outside the read, so it is completed with the germline J gene. Other DNA sequences in the same sample also yield this CDR3. The J gene is TRBJ1-2, the V gene TRBV26; 7 nucleotides align to TRBD1. In germline, CDR1 is KGHPV, CDR2 FQNQEV (reference sequence). With 4 bases clipped from V and 0 bases from J, the junction kept 2 bases outside the gene matches. The CDR3 runs to 14 residues. CDR3 DNA, as far as it was read: TGTGCCAGCAGTCGACAGGGTGCAAACTCCGACTACACC. It is translated as CASSRQGANSDYT. The complete CDR3 sequence is CASSRQGANSDYTF.

A remark on this clone: The listed genes are named as in mouse. This chain's CDR3 is CASRSGTGEDTQYF. The DNA read from the CDR3 is TGTGCCAGCAGATCCGGGACTGGGGAAGACACCCAGTAC. The chain links TRBV3 to TRBJ2-5; the match to TRBD2 covers 10 bases. The missing CDR3 end, 1 residue past where the read stops, is filled in from the germline J gene. The ends lost 6 bases at V and 4 bases at J; junction bases unmatched: 4. The CDR3 is made up of 14 amino acids. CDR1 is SNHLY, CDR2 FYNGKV, per germline (reference sequence).

Worth noting for this clone: Mouse germline and gene names are used. The read terminates 1 residue before the CDR3 end, so the remaining end is supplied by the germline J gene. The J gene is TRBJ2-1, the V gene TRBV12-1, with a possible D match to TRBD1 (5 bases). V gave up 0 bases and J gave up 2 bases, with 7 bases separating them. Germline lookup yields CDR1 SGHSN and CDR2 HYEKVE. CDR3 length: 14 amino acids. CDR3 protein: CASSLAGYYAEQFF. The CDR3 DNA, read in part, is TGTGCCAGCTCTCTCGCAGGGTACTATGCTGAGCAGTTC.

This clone is labeled medium-sized. Gene names are mouse gene names. The read halts 1 residue ahead of the CDR3 end, with the missing end drawn from the germline J gene. The chain combines TRBV31 with TRBJ2-7, with 7 bases that match TRBD2. With V trimmed by 1 base and J by 4 bases, 4 bases remained unmatched. CDR3 length: 13 amino acids. CDR1 and CDR2 (germline): GKSSPN, SITVG. The CDR3 DNA, read in part, is TGTGCCTGGAGTCGTTCTGGGGGTTATGAACAGTAC. It codes for CAWSRSGGYEQY. The whole CDR3 is CAWSRSGGYEQYF.

As to this clone: Mouse names are used for the genes. The read comes to an end 1 residue before the CDR3 does, leaving the germline J gene to fill in the end. The chain combines TRBV26 with TRBJ1-1; maybe TRBD1 (6 bases). V dropped 0 bases and J dropped 0 bases, with 8 bases sitting between them. The CDR3 is 15 amino acids. The germline gives CDR1 KGHPV, CDR2 FQNQEV (reference sequence). CDR3 bases read: TGTGCCAGCAGTCTGTCCGGGACAACAAACACAGAAGTCTTC. This gives the protein CASSLSGTTNTEVF. The CDR3 reads in full as CASSLSGTTNTEVFF.

To note about this clone: Gene names follow the mouse nomenclature. The CDR3 spells CASSSGGREQYF. Partial CDR3 DNA: TGTGCCAGCAGTTCCGGGGGGAGGGAACAGTAC. This chain connects TRBV14 to TRBJ2-7; perhaps TRBD2 as D (6 bases). The read terminates 1 residue ahead of where the CDR3 ends, so the germline J gene completes it. The CDR3 covers 12 residues. Germline CDR1 and CDR2: SGHDT and FRDEAV. The V end lost 3 bases, the J end lost 7 bases, and 11 bases lay between the germline ends.

A note on this clone: Gene and germline names: mouse. The DNA ends 1 residue before the CDR3 does, and the rest of the CDR3 is filled in from the germline J gene. The chain uses TRBV26 and TRBJ2-2; 9 positions match TRBD1. This CDR3 contains 15 residues. V was pared by 6 bases and J by 0 bases, with 2 bases of the junction left unmatched. Germline CDR1 and CDR2: KGHPV and FQNQEV (reference sequence). Incomplete CDR3 DNA: TGTGCCAGCAGCGGACAGGGGTCAAACACCGGGCAGCTCTAC. Translating it yields CASSGQGSNTGQLY. The CDR3 as a whole reads CASSGQGSNTGQLYF.

Points on this clone: The germline and genes are mouse ones. The DNA ends 1 residue before the CDR3 does, and the rest of the CDR3 is filled in from the germline J gene. The gene calls are TRBV26 and TRBJ2-3; D is uncertain. The CDR3 has 14 amino acids. The V and J ends lost 4 bases and 0 bases respectively, with 8 bases between them. Germline loops: CDR1 KGHPV, CDR2 FQNQEV (reference sequence). The CDR3 loop reads CASSRPASAETLYF. The sequenced CDR3 bases are TGTGCCAGCAGTCGGCCGGCTAGTGCAGAAACGCTGTAT.

With respect to this clone: Germline and genes here are mouse. The CDR3 end is not reached by the read, which stops 1 residue before it; the germline J gene fills it in. This sequence joins TRBV26 and TRBJ2-7; D possibly corresponds to TRBD1 (6 bases). Germline V gene lookup returns CDR1 KGHPV and CDR2 FQNQEV (reference sequence). V was shortened by 6 bases and J by 6 bases, with 9 bases between the two germline ends. This CDR3 region has 11 residues. The CDR3 DNA, read in part, is TGTGCCAGCAGACAGGGAGTTGAACAGTAC. It specifies CASRQGVEQY. The whole CDR3 sequence reads CASRQGVEQYF.

Worth noting for this clone: The germline and genes are mouse ones. The CDR3 is cut off 1 residue early in the read; its end comes from the germline J gene. This rearrangement joins TRBV16 to TRBJ2-5; 8 nucleotides agree with TRBD2. The V segment lost 2 bases and the J segment 3 bases; nucleotides outside the gene matches: 1. Germline V gene data show CDR1 as SGHSA and CDR2 as FRNQAP. The CDR3 loop spans 14 amino acids. The CDR3 DNA, read in part, is TGTGCAAGCAGCTTATGGGGGGGACAAGACACCCAGTAC. It is translated as CASSLWGGQDTQY. In full, the CDR3 is CASSLWGGQDTQYF.

As concerns this clone: Gene names refer to mouse genes. The CDR3 end is not reached by the read, which stops 1 residue before it; the germline J gene fills it in. The chain uses TRBV26 and TRBJ2-7; TRBD2 matches 9 bases. Germline V gene sequence: CDR1 KGHPV, CDR2 FQNQEV (reference sequence). Trimming took 6 bases from V and 0 from J; bases not matched to a gene: 6. The CDR3 loop spans 15 amino acids. CDR3 protein: CASSPRLGDSYEQYF. The covered CDR3 bases are TGTGCCAGCAGCCCCCGACTGGGGGACTCCTATGAACAGTAC.

This clone is classed as medium-sized. The listed genes are named as in mouse. The read comes to an end 1 residue before the CDR3 does, leaving the germline J gene to fill in the end. The chain links TRBV31 to TRBJ2-7, with 13 bases fitting TRBD2. CDR3 size: 13 residues. The V segment lost 1 base and the J segment 6 bases; nucleotides outside the gene matches: 0. The V gene's germline CDR1 is GKSSPN and CDR2 SITVG. The covered CDR3 bases are TGTGCCTGGAGTCGGGACTGGGGGGGTGAACAGTAC. This sequence encodes CAWSRDWGGEQY. The entire CDR3 sequence reads CAWSRDWGGEQYF.

Points on this clone: The gene names here belong to mouse. The sequence runs out 1 residue before the end of the CDR3; the remainder is reconstructed from the germline J gene. The genes are TRBV26 and TRBJ2-3, with 8 bases fitting TRBD1. This CDR3 comprises 15 residues. Germline CDR1 reads KGHPV; CDR2 reads FQNQEV (reference sequence). The J segment lost 4 bases and the V segment lost 4 bases, leaving 7 bases of the junction unmatched. CDR3 sequence reads: CASSPIRDRPETLYF. The CDR3 DNA, read in part, is TGTGCCAGCAGTCCCATCAGGGACAGGCCAGAAACGCTGTAT.

To note about this clone: Germline and genes here are mouse. The read ends 1 residue early relative to the CDR3; the germline J gene fills the gap. The V and J genes are TRBV26 and TRBJ1-4; 7 nucleotides agree with TRBD1. The CDR3 has 12 residues. CDR1 is KGHPV and CDR2 is FQNQEV in the germline V gene (reference sequence). V lost 6 bases to trimming and J lost 7 bases; unmatched junction nucleotides: 2. The part of the CDR3 DNA that was read is TGTGCCAGCAGACAGGGGTCCGAAAGATTATTT. Its protein product is CASRQGSERLF. The whole CDR3 sequence reads CASRQGSERLFF. Filled out from reference TRBV26 and TRBJ1-4, the complete variable domain reads NSKVIQTPRYLVKGQGQKAKMRCIPEKGHPVVFWYQQNKNNEFKFLINFQNQEVLQQIDMTEKRFSAECPSNSPCSLEIQSSEAGDSALYLCASRQGSERLFFGHGTKLSVL.

Regarding this clone: Gene names follow the mouse nomenclature. The read ends 1 residue shy of where the CDR3 ends; the end is completed using the germline J gene. The rearrangement links TRBV2 to TRBJ2-7, with D perhaps TRBD2 (7 bases). CDR3 length equals 13 residues. Trimming shortened V by 1 base and J by 7 bases, and 11 bases separated the two germline ends. Germline CDR1 LGHNA, CDR2 YSYQKL. The CDR3 DNA, read in part, is TGTGCCAGCAGCCAAGGGGGGGCGAGGGAACAGTAC. Amino acids: CASSQGGAREQY. The whole CDR3 sequence reads CASSQGGAREQYF.

Concerning this clone: Gene names are the mouse ones. The DNA read from the CDR3 is TGCTCCAGCAGTCAATCGCGGGCAGGGGGCTATGCTGAGCAGTTC. Translation: CSSSQSRAGGYAEQF. The whole CDR3 protein reads CSSSQSRAGGYAEQFF. The chain joins TRBV23 to TRBJ2-1; TRBD1, the table's D call, lacks a check against the DNA. The read stops 1 residue short of the end of the CDR3; the missing end is completed from the germline J gene. This CDR3 has 16 residues. Germline CDR1 reads KGHTA; CDR2 reads FQNQQP.

With regard to this clone: Gene names refer to mouse genes. The read terminates 1 residue ahead of where the CDR3 ends, so the germline J gene completes it. The V and J genes are TRBV15 and TRBJ1-1; D not resolved. Germline assignment: CDR1 SGHND and CDR2 FRSKSL. V was pared by 5 bases and J by 5 bases, with 6 bases between. This CDR3 has 11 residues. The DNA read from the CDR3 is TGTGCCAGCAGTCCCGGGACAGAAGTCTTC. Protein sequence: CASSPGTEVF. The whole CDR3 protein reads CASSPGTEVFF.

For this clone: Gene names follow the mouse nomenclature. With the read ending 1 residue before the CDR3 end, the germline J gene is used to fill in that end. This sequence joins TRBV13-1 and TRBJ2-3; 7 nucleotides align to TRBD2. The germline V gene has CDR1 NSHNY and CDR2 SYGAGN. This CDR3 is 14 amino acids long. V dropped 5 bases and J dropped 3; count of bases not matched to a gene: 6. The sequenced CDR3 bases are TGTGCCAGCAGGGACCGGGGGGGGGCAGAAACGCTGTAT. This translates into CASRDRGGAETLY. The whole CDR3 protein is CASRDRGGAETLYF.

In the case of this clone: Genes here carry mouse names. The CDR3 goes on 1 residue after the read ends, and that part is filled in from the germline J gene. This sequence joins TRBV12-2 and TRBJ2-4, with 9 bases identical to TRBD2. Germline assignment: CDR1 SGHLS and CDR2 HYDKME. V was pared by 4 bases and J by 0 bases, with 4 bases of the junction left unmatched. The CDR3 has 15 amino acids. The sequenced CDR3 bases are TGTGCCAGCTCCAGGACTGGGGCGAGTCAAAACACCTTGTAC. It is translated as CASSRTGASQNTLY. The entire CDR3 protein reads CASSRTGASQNTLYF.

To note about this clone: The genes are named according to mouse. The read terminates 1 residue ahead of where the CDR3 ends, so the germline J gene completes it. J is TRBJ2-4 and V is TRBV13-2; D call uncertain. V lost 0 bases, J lost 3 bases, and 8 bases lay in between. This CDR3 is built from 14 residues. Germline assignment: CDR1 NNHNN and CDR2 SYGAGS (reference sequence). CDR3 protein: CASGDAQEQNTLYF. The sequenced part of the CDR3 DNA is TGTGCCAGCGGTGATGCCCAGGAGCAAAACACCTTGTAC.

Remarks on this clone: All gene names here are mouse names. Read coverage stops 1 residue before the CDR3 terminus; the germline J gene supplies the remainder. The chain has TRBV12-2 and TRBJ1-1; D gene unclear. V lost 0 bases to trimming and J lost 2 bases, with 0 bases between them. Germline CDR1 and CDR2: SGHLS and HYDKME. This CDR3 region has 11 residues. The CDR3 sequence is CASSLNTEVFF. Partial CDR3 DNA: TGTGCCAGCTCTCTCAACACAGAAGTCTTC.

Points on this clone: Gene names denote mouse genes. From the germline J gene comes the end of the CDR3, since the read stops 1 residue before it. V usage is TRBV15 and J usage is TRBJ1-1; TRBD1 matches 8 bases. V lost 5 bases, J lost 7 bases, and 6 bases stayed unmatched. Germline V lookup: CDR1 SGHND, CDR2 FRSKSL. The CDR3 contains 13 residues. The sequenced part of the CDR3 DNA is TGTGCCAGCAGTGCAGGGGGCAAGATAGAAGTCTTC. Its protein is CASSAGGKIEVF. The CDR3 reads in full as CASSAGGKIEVFF.

A remark on this clone: The gene symbols are mouse symbols. Read data end 1 residue before the CDR3 end; the end is taken from the germline J gene. The chain has TRBV24 and TRBJ2-3; 10 positions match TRBD2. The CDR3 extends over 15 amino acids. Germline loops: CDR1 KGHTA, CDR2 FRNEEI. After removal of 4 bases from V and 2 bases from J, the junction contained 3 bases not matched to a gene. CDR3 in amino acids: CASSHWGGHAETLYF. The sequenced CDR3 bases are TGTGCCAGCAGTCACTGGGGGGGGCATGCAGAAACGCTGTAT.

As regards this clone: Gene names refer to mouse genes. The chain's CDR3 is CASSMGGSYAEQFF. The covered CDR3 bases are TGTGCCAGCAGTATGGGGGGTTCCTATGCTGAGCAGTTC. This sequence joins TRBV19 and TRBJ2-1; possible D gene TRBD2, 6 bases. The missing CDR3 end, 1 residue past where the read stops, is filled in from the germline J gene. The CDR3 is 14 amino acids. V lost 2 bases and J lost 3, with 9 bases in between. In germline, CDR1 is FNHDT, CDR2 SITEND (reference sequence).

A remark on this clone: Gene names refer to mouse genes. The CDR3 loop is CASSLRGARQDTQYF. The sequenced CDR3 bases are TGTGCCAGCAGTCTGCGGGGGGCGAGGCAAGACACCCAGTAC. The chain couples TRBV26 to TRBJ2-5; weak D call: TRBD2 (7 bases). From the germline J gene comes the end of the CDR3, since the read stops 1 residue before it. Germline V CDR1 and CDR2: KGHPV, FQNQEV (reference sequence). V lost 2 bases and J 3 bases, leaving 12 bases between the germline ends. This CDR3 spans 15 amino acids.

A remark on this clone: Germline and genes: mouse. The read falls 1 residue short of the CDR3 end, and the missing part is taken from the germline J gene. The chain couples TRBV4 to TRBJ2-1, with 11 bases identical to TRBD1. After removal of 5 bases from V and 3 bases from J, the junction contained 3 bases not matched to a gene. The germline V gene has CDR1 LGHDT and CDR2 YNNKQL (reference sequence). This CDR3 is built from 15 residues. The CDR3 loop reads CASSPGTGGYAEQFF. The CDR3 DNA, read in part, is TGTGCCAGCAGCCCCGGGACAGGGGGCTATGCTGAGCAGTTC.

There are a few counts of this clone. Gene names follow the mouse nomenclature. Read sequence stops 1 residue before the CDR3 end, and the germline J gene provides the missing end. This chain links TRBV12-1 with TRBJ1-3; a weak D match, TRBD1 (6 bases). The germline V gene has CDR1 SGHSN and CDR2 HYEKVE. This CDR3 is built from 13 residues. V lost 7 bases and J 0 bases, leaving 9 bases between the germline ends. The CDR3: CASVRGSGNTLYF. The covered CDR3 bases are TGTGCCAGTGTCAGGGGTTCTGGAAATACGCTCTAT.